This T cell receptor (beta chain) was obtained from a study of T cell responses to AZD1222 COVID-19 vaccine. Study as a whole: Second-dose intervals of approximately 4 or approximately 12 weeks were pooled.

Profiled with immunoSEQ multiplex PCR; TCRdb holds only in-frame clones, not every one. The table shows some 97,000 clones, with about 86% occurring only once. In germline, CDR1 is SEHNR, CDR2 FQNEAQ (reference sequence). The length of the CDR3 is 11 residues. The germline V and J ends were trimmed by 1 base and 11 bases, with 6 bases remaining between them. To note about this clone: Its target is unknown.

Study-level points and caveats: Donor demographics were predominantly white British with a female majority; clonal diversity may be underestimated. After the peak T cell response, and only then, were repertoires sampled.

The TCR sequence derives from an adult in good health. The chain has TRBV7-9 and TRBJ1-5; D remains ambiguous. Sequences were derived from peripheral blood, sampled on day 0 of AZD1222 vaccination. The CDR3 loop reads CASSLEGTQHF. CDR3 sequence (DNA): TGTGCCAGCAGCTTAGAGGGCACCCAGCATTTT.